The source of this T cell receptor beta chain is a study of cytomegalovirus exposure and HLA in healthy donors. A note on this clone: Its target is unknown.

Regarding the study as a whole: Using the classifier, cytomegalovirus status was reportedly diagnosed with high specificity and sensitivity. Within a later analysis, the majority of CMV-associated TCR beta chains appeared HLA-restricted. Follow-up analysis later connected one missense variant in DCLRE1C with trimming of TCR beta V- and J-genes.

Germline V gene sequence: CDR1 SGDLS, CDR2 YYNGEE. V shed 0 bases, J shed 4 bases, and the junction held 9 bases outside the gene matches. The CDR3 extends over 17 amino acids. The study sampled nominally healthy donors, though unrecorded immune exposures were likely. It was with 60 Vbeta and 13 Jbeta primers that the PCR ran. Generated by immunoSEQ multiplex PCR, the TCRdb table keeps only in-frame clones and is missing some. The repertoire includes tens of thousands of clones, approximately 57% of them detected once, and 9.5% to 15% sits in the top ten. The source material was PBMCs. The V gene is TRBV9, the J gene TRBJ2-3; 9 bases align to TRBD1. The receptor was isolated from a man in his sixties in good health and CMV-seropositive. CDR3 loop: CASSVGANRGRADTQYF. The CDR3 coding sequence is TGTGCCAGCAGCGTAGGAGCCAACAGGGGGCGTGCAGATACGCAGTATTTT.